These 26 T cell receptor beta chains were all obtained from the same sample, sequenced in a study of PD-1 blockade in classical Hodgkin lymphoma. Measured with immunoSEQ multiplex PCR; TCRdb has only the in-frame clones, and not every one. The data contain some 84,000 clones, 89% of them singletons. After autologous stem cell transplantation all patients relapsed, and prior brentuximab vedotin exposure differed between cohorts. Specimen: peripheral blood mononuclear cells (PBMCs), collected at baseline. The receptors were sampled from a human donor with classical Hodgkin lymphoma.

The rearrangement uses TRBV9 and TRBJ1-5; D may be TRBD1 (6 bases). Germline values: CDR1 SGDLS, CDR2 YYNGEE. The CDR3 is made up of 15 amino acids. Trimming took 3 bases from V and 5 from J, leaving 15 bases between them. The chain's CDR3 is CASSARSGAYQPQHF. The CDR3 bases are TGTGCCAGCAGCGCTAGGTCGGGGGCTTATCAGCCCCAGCATTTT. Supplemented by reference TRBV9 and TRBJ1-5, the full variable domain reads DSGVTQTPKHLITATGQRVTLRCSPRSGDLSVYWYQQSLDQGLQFLIQYYNGEERAKGNILERFSAQQFPDLHSELNLSSLELGDSALYFCASSARSGAYQPQHFGDGTRLSIL.

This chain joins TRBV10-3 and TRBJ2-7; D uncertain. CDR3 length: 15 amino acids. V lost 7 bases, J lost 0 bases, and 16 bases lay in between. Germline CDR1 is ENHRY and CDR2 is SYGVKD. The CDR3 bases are TGTGCCATCAACCCCAGGAACAGTTCCTCCTACGAGCAGTACTTC. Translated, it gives CAINPRNSSSYEQYF.

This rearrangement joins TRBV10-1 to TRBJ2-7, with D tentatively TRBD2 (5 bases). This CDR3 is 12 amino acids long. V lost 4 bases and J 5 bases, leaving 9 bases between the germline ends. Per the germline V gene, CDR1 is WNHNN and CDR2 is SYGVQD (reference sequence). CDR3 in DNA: TGCGCCAGCAGTGGGCTCGGGGACGAGCAGTACTTC. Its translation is CASSGLGDEQYF.

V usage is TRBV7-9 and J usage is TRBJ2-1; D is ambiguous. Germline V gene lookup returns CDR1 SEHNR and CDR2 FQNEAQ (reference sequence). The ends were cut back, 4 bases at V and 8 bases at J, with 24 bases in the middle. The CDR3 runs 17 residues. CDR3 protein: CASSSLETAQNLDEQFF. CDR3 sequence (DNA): TGTGCCAGCAGCTCCCTAGAAACGGCACAGAATCTCGATGAGCAGTTCTTC.

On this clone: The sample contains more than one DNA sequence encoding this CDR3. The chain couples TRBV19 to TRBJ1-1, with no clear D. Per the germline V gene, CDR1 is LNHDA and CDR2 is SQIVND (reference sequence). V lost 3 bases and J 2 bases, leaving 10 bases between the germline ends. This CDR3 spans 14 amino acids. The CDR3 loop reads CASSIVGRNTEAFF. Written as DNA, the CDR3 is TGTGCCAGTAGTATTGTGGGGAGAAACACTGAAGCTTTCTTT.

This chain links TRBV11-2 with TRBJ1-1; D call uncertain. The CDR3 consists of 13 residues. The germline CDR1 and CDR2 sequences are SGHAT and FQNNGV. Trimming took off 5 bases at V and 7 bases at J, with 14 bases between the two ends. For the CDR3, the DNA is TGTGCCAGCAGCCTATTAGGACGGAGTGAAGCTTTCTTT. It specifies CASSLLGRSEAFF.

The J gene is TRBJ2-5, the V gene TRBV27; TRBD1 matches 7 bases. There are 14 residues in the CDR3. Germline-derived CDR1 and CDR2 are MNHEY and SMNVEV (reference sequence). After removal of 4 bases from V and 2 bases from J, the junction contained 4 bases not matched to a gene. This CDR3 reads CASSWARGQETQYF. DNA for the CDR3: TGTGCCAGCAGTTGGGCCAGGGGGCAAGAGACCCAGTACTTC.

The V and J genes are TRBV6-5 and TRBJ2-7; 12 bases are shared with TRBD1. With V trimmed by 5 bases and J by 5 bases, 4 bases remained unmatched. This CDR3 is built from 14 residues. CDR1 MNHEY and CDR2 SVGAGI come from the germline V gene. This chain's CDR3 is CASSRGTGGDEQYF. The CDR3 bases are TGTGCCAGCAGTCGAGGGACAGGGGGCGACGAGCAGTACTTC.

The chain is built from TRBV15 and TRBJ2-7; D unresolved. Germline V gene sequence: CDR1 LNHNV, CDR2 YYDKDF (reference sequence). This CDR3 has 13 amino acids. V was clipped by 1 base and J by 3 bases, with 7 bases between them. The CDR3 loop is CATSRVTNYEQYF. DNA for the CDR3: TGTGCCACCAGCAGAGTCACCAACTACGAGCAGTACTTC.

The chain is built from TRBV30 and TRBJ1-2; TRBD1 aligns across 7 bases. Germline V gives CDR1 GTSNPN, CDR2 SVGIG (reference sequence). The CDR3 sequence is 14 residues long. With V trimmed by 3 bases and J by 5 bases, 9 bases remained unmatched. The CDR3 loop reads CAWSYRGALYGYTF. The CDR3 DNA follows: TGTGCCTGGAGCTACAGGGGAGCCCTGTATGGCTACACCTTC.

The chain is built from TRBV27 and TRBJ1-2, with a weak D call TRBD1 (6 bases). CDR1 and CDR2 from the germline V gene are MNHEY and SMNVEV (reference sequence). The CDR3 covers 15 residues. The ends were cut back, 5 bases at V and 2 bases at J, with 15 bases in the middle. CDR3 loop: CASSPSRTVNYGYTF. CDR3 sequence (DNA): TGTGCCAGCAGTCCCTCCCGGACAGTCAACTATGGCTACACCTTC.

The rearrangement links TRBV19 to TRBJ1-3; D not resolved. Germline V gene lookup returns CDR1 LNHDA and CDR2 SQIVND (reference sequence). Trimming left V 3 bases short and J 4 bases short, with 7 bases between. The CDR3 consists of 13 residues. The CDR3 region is CASSIWEGNTIYF. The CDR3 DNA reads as TGTGCCAGTAGTATCTGGGAAGGAAACACCATATATTTT.

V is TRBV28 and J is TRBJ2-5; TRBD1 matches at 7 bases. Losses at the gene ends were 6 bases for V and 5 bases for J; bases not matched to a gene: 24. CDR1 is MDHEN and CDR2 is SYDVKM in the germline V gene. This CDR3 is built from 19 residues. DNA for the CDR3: TGTGCCAGCAGCCTGCCGGGGACAGAATCTTTTGGGGTACTGGAGACCCAGTACTTC. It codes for CASSLPGTESFGVLETQYF.

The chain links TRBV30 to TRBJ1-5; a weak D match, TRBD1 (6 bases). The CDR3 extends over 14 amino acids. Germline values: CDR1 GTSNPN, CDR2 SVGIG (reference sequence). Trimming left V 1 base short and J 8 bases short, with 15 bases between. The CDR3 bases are TGTGCCTGGAGTGCAGGGGTTCAGATTGAGCCCCAGCATTTT. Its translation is CAWSAGVQIEPQHF. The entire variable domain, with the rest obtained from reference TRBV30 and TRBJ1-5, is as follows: SQTIHQWPATLVQPVGSPLSLECTVEGTSNPNLYWYRQAAGRGLQLLFYSVGIGQISSEVPQNLSASRPQDRQFILSSKKLLLSDSGFYLCAWSAGVQIEPQHFGDGTRLSIL.

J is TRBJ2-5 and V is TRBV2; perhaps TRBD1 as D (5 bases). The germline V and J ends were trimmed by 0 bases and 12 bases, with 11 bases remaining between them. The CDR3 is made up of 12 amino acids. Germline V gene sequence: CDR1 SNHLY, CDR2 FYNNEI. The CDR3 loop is CASSEAYDSEYF. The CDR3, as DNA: TGTGCCAGCAGTGAAGCGTACGACAGTGAGTACTTC.

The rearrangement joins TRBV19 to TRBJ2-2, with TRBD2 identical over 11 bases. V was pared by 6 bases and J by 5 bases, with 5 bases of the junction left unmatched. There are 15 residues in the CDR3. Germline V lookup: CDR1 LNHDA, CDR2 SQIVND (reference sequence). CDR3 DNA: TGTGCCAGTAGACCGGGACTAGCGGAGACCGGGGAGCTGTTTTTT. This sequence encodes CASRPGLAETGELFF.

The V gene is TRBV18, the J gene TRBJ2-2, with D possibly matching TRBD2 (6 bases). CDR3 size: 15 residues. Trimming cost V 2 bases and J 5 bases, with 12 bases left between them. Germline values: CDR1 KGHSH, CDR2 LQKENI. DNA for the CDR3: TGTGCCAGCTCACCAATGCTAGCGCAGACCGGGGAGCTGTTTTTT. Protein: CASSPMLAQTGELFF.

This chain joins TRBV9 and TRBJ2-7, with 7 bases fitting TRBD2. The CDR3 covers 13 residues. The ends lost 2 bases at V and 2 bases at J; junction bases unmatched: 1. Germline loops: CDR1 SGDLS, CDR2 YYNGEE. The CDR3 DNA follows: TGTGCCAGCAGCGTCGGGGGGACCTACGAGCAGTACTTC. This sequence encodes CASSVGGTYEQYF.

The CDR3 DNA follows: TGCGCCAGCGCAGTGCCGCGGACGGACCACGGTGAGCAGTTCTTC. Its translation is CASAVPRTDHGEQFF. The rearrangement uses TRBV5-1 and TRBJ2-1; D gene unclear. There are 15 residues in the CDR3. The germline gives CDR1 SGHRS, CDR2 YFSETQ. V was clipped by 7 bases and J by 9 bases, with 23 bases between them. The full variable domain, with the rest looked up from reference TRBV5-1 and TRBJ2-1, is KAGVTQTPRYLIKTRGQQVTLSCSPISGHRSVSWYQQTPGQGLQFLFEYFSETQRNKGNFPGRFSGRQFSNSRSEMNVSTLELGDSALYLCASAVPRTDHGEQFFGPGTRLTVL.

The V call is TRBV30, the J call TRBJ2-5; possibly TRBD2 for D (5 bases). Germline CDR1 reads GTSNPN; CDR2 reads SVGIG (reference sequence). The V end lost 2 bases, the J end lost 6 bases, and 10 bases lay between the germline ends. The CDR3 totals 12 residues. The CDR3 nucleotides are TGTGCCTGGAGTTCGGGAAGGAAGACCCAGTACTTC. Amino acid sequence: CAWSSGRKTQYF.

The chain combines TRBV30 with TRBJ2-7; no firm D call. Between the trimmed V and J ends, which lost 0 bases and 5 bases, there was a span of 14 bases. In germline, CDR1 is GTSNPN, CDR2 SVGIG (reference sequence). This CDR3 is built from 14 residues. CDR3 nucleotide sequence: TGTGCCTGGAGTGTAATCCCCCCCGGCGACGAGCAGTACTTC. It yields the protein CAWSVIPPGDEQYF.

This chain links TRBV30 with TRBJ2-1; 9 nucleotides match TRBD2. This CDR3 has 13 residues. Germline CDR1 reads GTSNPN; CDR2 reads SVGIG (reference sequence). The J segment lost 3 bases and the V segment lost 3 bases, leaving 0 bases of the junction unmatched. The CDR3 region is CAWRTSGYNEQFF. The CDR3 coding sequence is TGTGCCTGGAGGACTAGCGGCTACAATGAGCAGTTCTTC.

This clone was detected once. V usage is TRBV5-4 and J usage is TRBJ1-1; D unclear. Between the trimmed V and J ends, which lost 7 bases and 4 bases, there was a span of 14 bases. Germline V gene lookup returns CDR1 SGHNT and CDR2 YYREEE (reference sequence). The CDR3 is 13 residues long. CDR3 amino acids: CASSLEYSTEAFF. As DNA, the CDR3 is TGTGCCAGCTCACTCGAATATAGCACTGAAGCTTTCTTT. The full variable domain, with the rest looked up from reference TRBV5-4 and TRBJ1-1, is ETGVTQSPTHLIKTRGQQVTLRCSSQSGHNTVSWYQQALGQGPQFIFQYYREEENGRGNFPPRFSGLQFPNYSSELNVNALELDDSALYLCASSLEYSTEAFFGQGTRLTVV.

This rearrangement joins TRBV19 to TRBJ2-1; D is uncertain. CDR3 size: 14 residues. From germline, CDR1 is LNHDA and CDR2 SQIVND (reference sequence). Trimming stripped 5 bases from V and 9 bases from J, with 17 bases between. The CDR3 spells CASSLTPSIGEQFF. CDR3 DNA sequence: TGTGCCAGTAGTCTAACACCTAGTATCGGTGAGCAGTTCTTC.

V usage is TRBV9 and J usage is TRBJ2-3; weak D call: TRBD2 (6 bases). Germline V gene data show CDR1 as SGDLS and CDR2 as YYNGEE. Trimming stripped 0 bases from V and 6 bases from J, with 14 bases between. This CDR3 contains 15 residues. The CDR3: CASSVEVGRADTQYF. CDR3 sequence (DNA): TGTGCCAGCAGCGTAGAAGTCGGGAGAGCGGATACGCAGTATTTT.

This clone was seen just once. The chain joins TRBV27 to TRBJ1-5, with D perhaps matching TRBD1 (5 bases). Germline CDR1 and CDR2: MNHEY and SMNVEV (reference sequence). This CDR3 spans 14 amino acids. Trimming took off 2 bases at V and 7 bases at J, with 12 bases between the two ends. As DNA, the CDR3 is TGTGCCAGCAGTTTAAGGGGAGGGTACCAGCCCCAGCATTTT. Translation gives CASSLRGGYQPQHF.